Described below is a single T cell receptor beta chain sequence and its context. What it recognizes is unknown. The data stem from a study of OX40 agonist ivuxolimab in advanced cancers. As for the study in general: Hepatocellular carcinoma, melanoma, renal cell or head and neck cancer affected the dose-escalation patients. Study findings and constraints: CD4+ and CD8+ blood T cells expanded clonally by week 6 at 0.1 to 3.0 mg/kg.

Trimming stripped 0 bases from V and 4 bases from J, with 9 bases between. The length of the CDR3 is 14 residues. Germline V lookup: CDR1 ENHRY, CDR2 SYGVKD. Method: immunoSEQ multiplex PCR; TCRdb's copy keeps in-frame clones and lacks some. This table holds tens of thousands of clones, roughly 83% found once. The origin of this receptor is an adult with an advanced solid tumor such as melanoma, head and neck, liver or kidney cancer. The rearrangement links TRBV10-3 to TRBJ1-2, with D possibly being TRBD1 (5 bases). Sequenced here: CD4+ or CD8+ T cells sorted from blood, sampled in a trial of the OX40 agonist ivuxolimab. This chain's CDR3 is CAISESGVPYGYTF. CDR3 DNA: TGTGCCATCAGTGAGTCAGGGGTTCCCTATGGCTACACCTTC.